The 27 T cell receptor beta chains presented below share a single source sample, sequenced in a study of blood T cell repertoires in COVID-19. Profiling relied on immunoSEQ multiplex PCR, and the TCRdb table lists in-frame clones only, not all of them. The sample comprises roughly 97,000 clones, roughly 79% of which are singletons, and 8.5% to 12% rests with the top ten. The sample consisted of peripheral blood. The receptors were sampled from a man aged 65 to 85 with acute or convalescent COVID-19.

The chain is built from TRBV28 and TRBJ2-2; TRBD2 might be the D (6 bases). CDR1 is MDHEN, CDR2 SYDVKM, per germline. V was pared by 2 bases and J by 6 bases, with 13 bases between. This CDR3 comprises 15 residues. The CDR3 sequence: CASSLGRGWAGELFF. The CDR3 DNA reads TGTGCCAGCAGTTTAGGTCGGGGGTGGGCCGGGGAGCTGTTTTTT.

This clone occurred once. V and J are TRBV19 and TRBJ2-3, with 13 nucleotides matching TRBD2. Germline assignment: CDR1 LNHDA and CDR2 SQIVND (reference sequence). Trimming cost V 4 bases and J 0 bases; bases outside gene matches: 4. The CDR3 has 17 amino acids. Written as DNA, the CDR3 is TGTGCCAGTAGTAAAGGGACTAGCGGGGCTAGCACAGATACGCAGTATTTT. Translating it yields CASSKGTSGASTDTQYF. Full variable domain (missing parts from reference TRBV19 and TRBJ2-3): DGGITQSPKYLFRKEGQNVTLSCEQNLNHDAMYWYRQDPGQGLRLIYYSQIVNDFQKGDIAEGYSVSREKKESFPLTVTSAQKNPTAFYLCASSKGTSGASTDTQYFGPGTRLTVL.

The chain employs TRBV1 and TRBJ1-6. TRBV1 is a known pseudogene. This CDR3 has 16 residues. The CDR3 spells CTSSPPGGSLISPLHF. The CDR3 DNA sequence: TGCACCAGCAGCCCTCCTGGGGGGAGTTTGATTTCACCCCTCCACTTT.

This chain links TRBV19 with TRBJ2-5; TRBD1 matches 10 bases. The germline gives CDR1 LNHDA, CDR2 SQIVND (reference sequence). The CDR3 is 16 residues long. The trim removed 5 bases at V and 1 base at J, leaving 7 bases unmatched. CDR3 in amino acids: CASSSGTGVSQETQYF. The CDR3 coding sequence is TGTGCCAGTAGTTCCGGGACAGGGGTCTCCCAAGAGACCCAGTACTTC.

The V gene is TRBV29-1, the J gene TRBJ1-1, with 7 bases identical to TRBD1. Germline V lookup: CDR1 SQVTM, CDR2 ANQGSEA. With 7 bases clipped from V and 8 bases from J, the junction kept 10 bases outside the gene matches. The CDR3 totals 12 residues. CDR3 sequence reads: CSATEDRTEAFF. CDR3 sequence (DNA): TGCAGCGCTACCGAGGACAGGACAGAAGCTTTCTTT.

The V call is TRBV28, the J call TRBJ1-2; 8 nucleotides agree with TRBD1. With 5 bases clipped from V and 4 bases from J, the junction kept 12 bases outside the gene matches. Germline assignment: CDR1 MDHEN and CDR2 SYDVKM. CDR3 length: 16 amino acids. The CDR3 DNA follows: TGTGCCAGCAGTGTAGCCCCGGGACAGGATCTCTATGGCTACACCTTC. As protein: CASSVAPGQDLYGYTF.

This clone is classed as medium-sized. J is TRBJ2-1 and V is TRBV15; 9 nucleotides match TRBD1. Germline V lookup: CDR1 LNHNV, CDR2 YYDKDF (reference sequence). The CDR3 totals 14 residues. V lost 1 base to trimming and J lost 5 bases; unmatched junction nucleotides: 0. CDR3 loop: CATSRGTGDNEQFF. CDR3 in DNA: TGTGCCACCAGCAGAGGGACAGGGGACAATGAGCAGTTCTTC. Combining the CDR3 with reference TRBV15 and TRBJ2-1 gives the whole variable domain DAMVIQNPRYQVTQFGKPVTLSCSQTLNHNVMYWYQQKSSQAPKLLFHYYDKDFNNEADTPDNFQSRRPNTSFCFLDIRSPGLGDTAMYLCATSRGTGDNEQFFGPGTRLTVL.

The chain joins TRBV6-2 or TRBV6-3 to TRBJ2-1; 7 bases agree with TRBD2. Trimming at V came to 2 bases and at J to 2 bases, leaving 12 bases not matched to a gene. CDR3 length: 18 amino acids. Germline loops: CDR1 MNHEY, CDR2 SVGEGT. The DNA for the CDR3 is TGTGCCAGCAGTTACGGGATTCGGGGAGGACTAGCCTACAATGAGCAGTTCTTC. Encoded protein: CASSYGIRGGLAYNEQFF.

The rearrangement links TRBV12-3 or TRBV12-4 to TRBJ1-5, with no clear D. Trimming shortened V by 3 bases and J by 7 bases, and 7 bases separated the two germline ends. The CDR3 covers 12 residues. Written as DNA, the CDR3 is TGTGCCAGCAGTTTTTCCGGGCAGCCCCAGCATTTT. Its protein product is CASSFSGQPQHF.

This clone has more than one count but fewer than ten. This sequence joins TRBV6-2 or TRBV6-3 and TRBJ2-1; possible D gene TRBD1, 6 bases. This CDR3 comprises 14 residues. In germline, CDR1 is MNHEY, CDR2 SVGEGT. V was clipped by 6 bases and J by 4 bases, with 13 bases between them. CDR3 protein: CASSPRTVYNEQFF. Here the CDR3 DNA reads TGTGCCAGCAGCCCCCGGACAGTTTACAATGAGCAGTTCTTC.

The chain recombines TRBV6-2 or TRBV6-3 with TRBJ1-5; perhaps TRBD1 as D (5 bases). The germline V gene encodes CDR1 MNHEY and CDR2 SVGEGT. CDR3 size: 18 residues. The germline V and J ends were trimmed by 2 bases and 3 bases, with 20 bases remaining between them. The CDR3 DNA follows: TGTGCCAGCAGTTACAACCCTCTCAAGGCAGGGAACAATCAGCCCCAGCATTTT. This sequence encodes CASSYNPLKAGNNQPQHF.

V gene TRBV9 combines with J gene TRBJ2-2, with 9 bases fitting TRBD1. V lost 5 bases to trimming and J lost 1 base; unmatched junction nucleotides: 6. Germline values: CDR1 SGDLS, CDR2 YYNGEE. There are 16 residues in the CDR3. The CDR3 loop reads CASRTTGGRNTGELFF. The CDR3 DNA reads as TGTGCCAGCAGAACCACAGGGGGCCGGAACACCGGGGAGCTGTTTTTT.

The rearrangement uses TRBV6-6 and TRBJ1-2, with no clear D. The CDR3 extends over 13 amino acids. From germline, CDR1 is MNHNY and CDR2 SVGAGI (reference sequence). V dropped 6 bases and J dropped 4 bases, with 12 bases sitting between them. CDR3 loop: CASSSDTSYGYTF. The CDR3 bases are TGTGCCAGCAGCTCAGACACCTCCTATGGCTACACCTTC.

The gene calls are TRBV6-5 and TRBJ1-1; the match to TRBD1 covers 7 bases. There are 14 residues in the CDR3. From germline, CDR1 is MNHEY and CDR2 SVGAGI. Losses at the gene ends were 6 bases for V and 0 bases for J; bases not matched to a gene: 4. The CDR3 here is CASRGQTLNTEAFF. The CDR3 DNA is TGTGCCAGCAGGGGACAGACGTTGAACACTGAAGCTTTCTTT.

The V call is TRBV18, the J call TRBJ2-5; 7 bases line up with TRBD2. The CDR3 spans 12 residues. Germline values: CDR1 KGHSH, CDR2 LQKENI. With V trimmed by 3 bases and J by 5 bases, 0 bases remained unmatched. CDR3 sequence reads: CASSPGGETQYF. CDR3 in DNA: TGTGCCAGCTCACCGGGGGGGGAGACCCAGTACTTC.

The chain has TRBV24-1 and TRBJ2-1; 8 nucleotides match TRBD2. V lost 5 bases and J lost 7; bases outside the gene matches: 15. The CDR3 consists of 17 residues. The germline gives CDR1 KGHDR, CDR2 SFDVKD. The CDR3 sequence: CATSGGLSAGGRNEQFF. The CDR3 coding sequence is TGTGCCACCAGTGGTGGCCTCTCGGCGGGAGGACGGAATGAGCAGTTCTTC.

This clone has just one count. The chain has TRBV7-2 and TRBJ1-2; possibly TRBD1 for D (6 bases). The CDR3 totals 13 residues. Trimming cost V 5 bases and J 1 base, with 8 bases left between them. CDR1 SGHTA and CDR2 FQGNSA come from the germline V gene. The CDR3 bases are TGTGCCAGCAGCCCGGACAGTAACTATGGCTACACCTTC. This encodes CASSPDSNYGYTF.

This clone has only one observation. CDR3 DNA: TGTGCCAGCAGTTCGGGACAGGGGACCCATCAGCAGGGGCAGTTCTTC. Its translation: CASSSGQGTHQQGQFF. The chain combines TRBV6-2 or TRBV6-3 with TRBJ2-1, with TRBD1 matching 10 bases. V lost 4 bases and J lost 12; bases outside the gene matches: 15. Germline V gives CDR1 MNHEY, CDR2 SVGEGT. The CDR3 contains 16 residues.

This clone showed up just a few times. This sequence joins TRBV18 and TRBJ1-6; D is uncertain. V was shortened by 1 base and J by 5 bases, with 9 bases between the two germline ends. This CDR3 is built from 15 residues. Germline V gene sequence: CDR1 KGHSH, CDR2 LQKENI. CDR3 DNA sequence: TGTGCCAGCTCACCACGGGCAGATAATAATTCACCCCTCCACTTT. Residues: CASSPRADNNSPLHF.

This clone was observed a single time. The V gene is TRBV6-1, the J gene TRBJ1-2, with 12 bases fitting TRBD1. The CDR3 contains 17 residues. Trimming at V came to 3 bases and at J to 2 bases, leaving 7 bases not matched to a gene. Germline V lookup: CDR1 MNHNS, CDR2 SASEGT. The CDR3 protein is CASSDRDRGLSNYGYTF. The CDR3 bases are TGTGCCAGCAGTGACCGGGACAGGGGGCTGTCGAACTATGGCTACACCTTC.

This chain joins TRBV7-9 and TRBJ2-7; tentatively, D is TRBD1 (5 bases). V lost 1 base to trimming and J lost 6 bases, with 10 bases between them. Germline CDR1 reads SEHNR; CDR2 reads FQNEAQ (reference sequence). CDR3 length equals 13 residues. CDR3 in DNA: TGTGCCAGCAGCTTAGAGACAGTTGGCGAGCAGTACTTC. It translates to CASSLETVGEQYF.

CDR3 DNA sequence: TGTGCCAGCTCCAAAGCGGTGAACACTGAAGCTTTCTTT. Translation gives CASSKAVNTEAFF. The chain combines TRBV6-4 with TRBJ1-1; D is uncertain. CDR3 size: 13 residues. CDR1 MRHNA and CDR2 SNTAGT come from the germline V gene. V lost 8 bases, J lost 0 bases, and 10 bases lay in between.

The V gene is TRBV30, the J gene TRBJ2-7; TRBD2 agrees at 8 bases. Trimming removed 0 bases from V and 3 bases from J; junction bases left unmatched: 7. Germline V gene data show CDR1 as GTSNPN and CDR2 as SVGIG (reference sequence). This CDR3 spans 15 amino acids. This chain's CDR3 is CAWSVGAGANYEQYF. DNA for the CDR3: TGTGCCTGGAGTGTTGGAGCGGGGGCGAACTACGAGCAGTACTTC. Together with reference TRBV30 and TRBJ2-7, the CDR3 gives the full variable domain: SQTIHQWPATLVQPVGSPLSLECTVEGTSNPNLYWYRQAAGRGLQLLFYSVGIGQISSEVPQNLSASRPQDRQFILSSKKLLLSDSGFYLCAWSVGAGANYEQYFGPGTRLTVT.

This chain connects TRBV5-6 to TRBJ2-3; TRBD2 might be the D (5 bases). The CDR3 is 15 residues long. V lost 1 base and J lost 7, with 16 bases in between. The germline gives CDR1 SGHDT, CDR2 YYEEEE. Here the CDR3 DNA reads TGTGCCAGCAGCTTGTCTCTGACGGGGATATATACGCAGTATTTT. Translated: CASSLSLTGIYTQYF. Drawing the rest from reference TRBV5-6 and TRBJ2-3, the complete variable domain is DAGVTQSPTHLIKTRGQQVTLRCSPKSGHDTVSWYQQALGQGPQFIFQYYEEEERQRGNFPDRFSGHQFPNYSSELNVNALLLGDSALYLCASSLSLTGIYTQYFGPGTRLTVL.

The chain joins TRBV19 to TRBJ1-2, with D tentatively TRBD1 (6 bases). V was cut by 7 bases and J by 2 bases, with 20 bases left in between. This CDR3 is 16 amino acids long. Per the germline V gene, CDR1 is LNHDA and CDR2 is SQIVND (reference sequence). CDR3 sequence: CASNLDSRPINYGYTF. CDR3 bases: TGTGCCAGTAATCTGGACAGCAGACCAATCAACTATGGCTACACCTTC.

V usage is TRBV7-9 and J usage is TRBJ2-3; TRBD2 matches 7 bases. The CDR3 consists of 14 residues. The germline V gene encodes CDR1 SEHNR and CDR2 FQNEAQ (reference sequence). V dropped 3 bases and J dropped 4; count of bases not matched to a gene: 4. The CDR3 DNA is TGTGCCAGCAGCTTCAGCGGGGACGCAGATACGCAGTATTTT. Translating gives CASSFSGDADTQYF.

The gene calls are TRBV24-1 and TRBJ2-1, with TRBD1 identical over 10 bases. Germline values: CDR1 KGHDR, CDR2 SFDVKD. The V segment lost 4 bases and the J segment 6 bases; nucleotides outside the gene matches: 2. The CDR3 contains 14 residues. The CDR3 coding sequence is TGTGCCACCAGTGACCGGACAGGGGGCAATGAGCAGTTCTTC. This codes for CATSDRTGGNEQFF.